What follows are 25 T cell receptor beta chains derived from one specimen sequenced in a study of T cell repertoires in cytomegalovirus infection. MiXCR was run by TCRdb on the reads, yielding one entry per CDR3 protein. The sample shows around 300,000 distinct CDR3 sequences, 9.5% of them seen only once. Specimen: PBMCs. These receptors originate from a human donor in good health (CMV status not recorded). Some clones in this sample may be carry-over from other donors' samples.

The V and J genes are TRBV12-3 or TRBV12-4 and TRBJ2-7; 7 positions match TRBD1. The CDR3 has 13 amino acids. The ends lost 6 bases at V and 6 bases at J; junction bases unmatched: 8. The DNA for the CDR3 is TGTGCCAGCAGCAAAAACAGGGGAGCCGAGCAGTACTTC. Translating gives CASSKNRGAEQYF.

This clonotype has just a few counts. The CDR3 coding sequence is TGTGCTAGTGGTGCAGGACAGGGCGCCCACAATGAGCAGTTCTTC. This gives the protein CASGAGQGAHNEQFF. The chain is built from TRBV12-5 and TRBJ2-1; 8 bases fit TRBD1. The CDR3 has 15 amino acids. V gave up 5 bases and J gave up 5 bases; unmatched junction bases: 8. The germline gives CDR1 LGHNT, CDR2 FRNRAP. The complete variable domain, with remaining parts taken from reference TRBV12-5 and TRBJ2-1, reads DARVTQTPRHKVTEMGQEVTMRCQPILGHNTVFWYRQTMMQGLELLAYFRNRAPLDDSGMPKDRFSAEMPDATLATLKIQPSEPRDSAVYFCASGAGQGAHNEQFFGPGTRLTVL.

CDR3 sequence: CASRPPSGRAQDTQYF. DNA of the CDR3: TGTGCCAGCAGACCCCCTAGCGGGAGGGCGCAGGATACGCAGTATTTT. V gene TRBV11-1 combines with J gene TRBJ2-3, with 12 bases lining up with TRBD2. With V trimmed by 6 bases and J by 6 bases, 10 bases remained unmatched. This CDR3 has 16 residues. Germline values: CDR1 SGHAT, CDR2 FQDESV (reference sequence).

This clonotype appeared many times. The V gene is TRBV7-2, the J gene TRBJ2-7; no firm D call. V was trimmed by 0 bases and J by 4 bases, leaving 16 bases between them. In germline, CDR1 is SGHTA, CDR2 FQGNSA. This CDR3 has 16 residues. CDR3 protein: CASSLASARGEYEQYF. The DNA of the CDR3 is TGTGCCAGCAGCTTAGCGTCGGCGCGAGGTGAATACGAGCAGTACTTC.

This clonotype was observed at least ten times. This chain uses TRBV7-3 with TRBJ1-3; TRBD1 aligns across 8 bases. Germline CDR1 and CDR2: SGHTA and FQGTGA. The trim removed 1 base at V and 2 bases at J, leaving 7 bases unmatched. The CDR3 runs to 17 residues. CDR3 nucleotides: TGTGCCAGCAGCTTAAGGCCCACAGGGGGACCTGGAAACACCATATATTTT. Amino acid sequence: CASSLRPTGGPGNTIYF.

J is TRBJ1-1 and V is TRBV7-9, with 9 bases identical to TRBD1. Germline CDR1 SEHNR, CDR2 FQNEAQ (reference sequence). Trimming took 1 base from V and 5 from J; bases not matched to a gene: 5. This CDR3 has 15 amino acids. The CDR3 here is CASSLGRGQGTEAFF. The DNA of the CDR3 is TGTGCCAGCAGCTTAGGGCGGGGACAGGGTACTGAAGCTTTCTTT.

CDR3 nucleotides: TGTGCCAGCAGCTTACGTCAGGGCTCATTCTCCTACGAGCAGTACTTC. The encoded protein is CASSLRQGSFSYEQYF. The V and J genes are TRBV7-9 and TRBJ2-7; TRBD1 is a possible D gene (5 bases). The germline gives CDR1 SEHNR, CDR2 FQNEAQ (reference sequence). V was clipped by 2 bases and J by 0 bases, with 14 bases between them. CDR3 length equals 16 residues.

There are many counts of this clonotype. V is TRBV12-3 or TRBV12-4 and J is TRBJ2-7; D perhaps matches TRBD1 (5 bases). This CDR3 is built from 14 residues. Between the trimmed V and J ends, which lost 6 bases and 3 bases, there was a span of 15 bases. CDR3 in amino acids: CASSLGLRLYEQYF. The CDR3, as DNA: TGTGCCAGCAGCCTGGGGCTCCGGCTCTACGAGCAGTACTTC.

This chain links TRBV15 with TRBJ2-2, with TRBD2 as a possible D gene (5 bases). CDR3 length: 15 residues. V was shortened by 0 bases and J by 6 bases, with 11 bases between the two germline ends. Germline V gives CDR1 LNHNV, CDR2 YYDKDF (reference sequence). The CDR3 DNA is TGTGCCACCAGCAGAGATTTCAGCGGAGCCGGGGAGCTGTTTTTT. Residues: CATSRDFSGAGELFF.

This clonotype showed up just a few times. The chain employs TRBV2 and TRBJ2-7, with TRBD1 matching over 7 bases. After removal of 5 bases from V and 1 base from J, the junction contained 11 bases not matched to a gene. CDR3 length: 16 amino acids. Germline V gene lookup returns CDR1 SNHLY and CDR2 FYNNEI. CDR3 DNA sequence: TGTGCCAGCAGTCCGGACAGGTTTGGAGAATCCTACGAGCAGTACTTC. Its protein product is CASSPDRFGESYEQYF.

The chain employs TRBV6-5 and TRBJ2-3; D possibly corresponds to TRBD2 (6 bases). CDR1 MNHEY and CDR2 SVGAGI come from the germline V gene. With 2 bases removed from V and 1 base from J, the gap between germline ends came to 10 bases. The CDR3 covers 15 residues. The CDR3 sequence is CASSYEASGTDTQYF. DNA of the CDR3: TGTGCCAGCAGTTACGAGGCTAGCGGCACAGATACGCAGTATTTT.

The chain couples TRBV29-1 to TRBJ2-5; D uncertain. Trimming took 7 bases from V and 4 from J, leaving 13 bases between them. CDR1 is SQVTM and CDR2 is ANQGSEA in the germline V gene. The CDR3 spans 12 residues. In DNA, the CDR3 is TGCAGCGCTAACCAGGTCGGAGAGACCCAGTACTTC. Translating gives CSANQVGETQYF.

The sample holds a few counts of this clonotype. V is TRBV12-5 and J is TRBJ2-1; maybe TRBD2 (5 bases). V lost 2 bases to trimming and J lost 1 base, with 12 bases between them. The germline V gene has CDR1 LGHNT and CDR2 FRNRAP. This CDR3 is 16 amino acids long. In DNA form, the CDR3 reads TGTGCTAGTGGTTTGCGAGGGTCCAATTCCTACAATGAGCAGTTCTTC. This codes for CASGLRGSNSYNEQFF.

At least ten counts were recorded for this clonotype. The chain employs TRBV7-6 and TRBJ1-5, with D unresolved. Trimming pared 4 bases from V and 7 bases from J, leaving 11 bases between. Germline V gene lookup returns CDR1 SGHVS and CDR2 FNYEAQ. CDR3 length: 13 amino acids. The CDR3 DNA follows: TGTGCCAGCAGCTCGACACACGTACAGCCCCAGCATTTT. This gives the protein CASSSTHVQPQHF.

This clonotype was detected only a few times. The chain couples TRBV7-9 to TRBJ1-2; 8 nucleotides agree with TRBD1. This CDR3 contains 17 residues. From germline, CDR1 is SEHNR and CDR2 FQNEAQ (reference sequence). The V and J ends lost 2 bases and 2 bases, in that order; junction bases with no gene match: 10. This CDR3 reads CASSLPEGDRSNYGYTF. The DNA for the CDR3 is TGTGCCAGCAGCTTACCAGAGGGGGACAGGAGCAACTATGGCTACACCTTC.

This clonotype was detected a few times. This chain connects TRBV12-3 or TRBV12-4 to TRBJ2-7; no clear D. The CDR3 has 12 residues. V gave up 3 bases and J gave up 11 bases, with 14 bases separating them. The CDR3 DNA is TGTGCCAGCAGTTTCCCCGGCACTTTGGAGTACTTC. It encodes CASSFPGTLEYF.

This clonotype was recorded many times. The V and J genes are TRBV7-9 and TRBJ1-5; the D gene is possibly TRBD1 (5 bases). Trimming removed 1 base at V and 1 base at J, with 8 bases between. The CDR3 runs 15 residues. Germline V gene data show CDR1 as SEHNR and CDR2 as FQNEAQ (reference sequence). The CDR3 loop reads CASSLGQGSNQPQHF. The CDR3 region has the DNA TGTGCCAGCAGCTTAGGGCAGGGAAGCAATCAGCCCCAGCATTTT. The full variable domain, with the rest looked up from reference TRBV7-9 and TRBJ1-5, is DTGVSQNPRHKITKRGQNVTFRCDPISEHNRLYWYRQTLGQGPEFLTYFQNEAQLEKSRLLSDRFSAERPKGSFSTLEIQRTEQGDSAMYLCASSLGQGSNQPQHFGDGTRLSIL.

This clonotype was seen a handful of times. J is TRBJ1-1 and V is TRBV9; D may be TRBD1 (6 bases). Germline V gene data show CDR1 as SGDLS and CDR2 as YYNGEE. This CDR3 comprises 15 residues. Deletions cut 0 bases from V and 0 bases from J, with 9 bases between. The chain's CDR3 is CASSVVGQMNTEAFF. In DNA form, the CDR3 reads TGTGCCAGCAGCGTAGTAGGACAGATGAACACTGAAGCTTTCTTT.

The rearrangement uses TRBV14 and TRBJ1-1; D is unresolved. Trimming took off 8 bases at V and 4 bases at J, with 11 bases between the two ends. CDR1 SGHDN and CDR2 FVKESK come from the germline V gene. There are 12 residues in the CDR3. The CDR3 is CASGRASTEAFF. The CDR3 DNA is TGTGCCAGCGGGCGGGCTAGCACTGAAGCTTTCTTT. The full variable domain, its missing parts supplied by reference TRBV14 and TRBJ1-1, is EAGVTQFPSHSVIEKGQTVTLRCDPISGHDNLYWYRRVMGKEIKFLLHFVKESKQDESGMPNNRFLAERTGGTYSTLKVQPAELEDSGVYFCASGRASTEAFFGQGTRLTVV.

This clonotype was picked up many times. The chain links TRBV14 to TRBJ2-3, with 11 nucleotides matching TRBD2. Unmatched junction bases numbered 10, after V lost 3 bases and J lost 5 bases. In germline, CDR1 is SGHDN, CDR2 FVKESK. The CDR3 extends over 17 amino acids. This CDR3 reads CASSHGLLAGAGDTQYF. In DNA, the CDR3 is TGTGCCAGCAGCCATGGCCTACTAGCGGGAGCTGGAGATACGCAGTATTTT.

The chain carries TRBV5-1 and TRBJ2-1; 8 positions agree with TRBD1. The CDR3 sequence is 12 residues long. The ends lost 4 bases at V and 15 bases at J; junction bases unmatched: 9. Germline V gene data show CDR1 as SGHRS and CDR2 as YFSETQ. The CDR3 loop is CASSVDRVFAFF. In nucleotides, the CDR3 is TGCGCCAGCAGCGTGGACAGGGTTTTCGCGTTCTTC.

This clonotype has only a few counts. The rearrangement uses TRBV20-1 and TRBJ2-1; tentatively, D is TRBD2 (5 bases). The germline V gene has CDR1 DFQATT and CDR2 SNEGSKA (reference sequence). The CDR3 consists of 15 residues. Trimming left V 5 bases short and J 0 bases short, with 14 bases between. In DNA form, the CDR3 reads TGCAGTGCTGCCTTGGGAGTAAGCTCCTACAATGAGCAGTTCTTC. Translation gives CSAALGVSSYNEQFF.

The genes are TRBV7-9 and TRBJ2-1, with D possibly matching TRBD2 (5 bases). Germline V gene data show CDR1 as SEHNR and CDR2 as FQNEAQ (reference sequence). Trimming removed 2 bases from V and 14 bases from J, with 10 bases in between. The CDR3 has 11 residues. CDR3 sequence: CASSLPRGEFF. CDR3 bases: TGTGCCAGCAGCTTACCCCGGGGTGAGTTCTTC.

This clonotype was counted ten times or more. The CDR3 reads CASGLMSGAEAFF. The DNA for the CDR3 is TGTGCTAGTGGTTTGATGTCGGGGGCTGAAGCTTTCTTT. This chain links TRBV12-5 with TRBJ1-1; D perhaps matches TRBD1 (5 bases). Germline V CDR1 and CDR2: LGHNT, FRNRAP. Trimming took 2 bases from V and 6 from J, leaving 10 bases between them. This CDR3 is built from 13 residues.

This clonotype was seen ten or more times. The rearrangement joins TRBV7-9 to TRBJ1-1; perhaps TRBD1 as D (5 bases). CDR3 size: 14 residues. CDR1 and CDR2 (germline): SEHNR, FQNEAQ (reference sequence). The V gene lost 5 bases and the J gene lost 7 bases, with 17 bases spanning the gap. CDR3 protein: CASSHVRSGREAFF. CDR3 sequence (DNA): TGTGCCAGCAGCCACGTTAGGTCGGGGCGTGAAGCTTTCTTT.